The next 32 T cell receptor beta chains were all read from a single sample in a study of T cell repertoires in cytomegalovirus infection. TCRdb reanalysed the reads using MiXCR and keeps one entry per CDR3 protein. This table holds approximately 730,000 distinct CDR3 sequences, 25% to 30% found once. These receptors' targets are unknown. Sample: cultured CD8+ T cells from PBMCs, taken from culture after CMV antigen stimulation. These receptors were taken from a human donor in good health (CMV status not recorded). Some clones in this sample may be carry-over from other donors' samples.

This clonotype was detected a few times. The chain uses TRBV6-2 or TRBV6-3 and TRBJ1-1; D is undetermined. The CDR3 sequence is 17 residues long. Germline assignment: CDR1 MNHEY and CDR2 SVGEGT. The V end was cut by 7 bases, the J end by 1 base, with 22 bases between. The CDR3 loop is CASTTLLGQYRNTEAFF. DNA for the CDR3: TGTGCCAGCACAACTCTACTAGGTCAATACAGGAACACTGAAGCTTTCTTT.

This clonotype showed up just a few times. In nucleotides, the CDR3 is TGTGCCACCAGCAGAGGGGACAGGAGTTATGAAAAACTGTTTTTT. It yields the protein CATSRGDRSYEKLFF. The V call is TRBV15, the J call TRBJ1-4; 8 bases line up with TRBD1. There are 15 residues in the CDR3. Germline V CDR1 and CDR2: LNHNV, YYDKDF (reference sequence). J was trimmed by 6 bases and V by 1 base; bases with no gene match: 4.

This clonotype showed up just a few times. The chain recombines TRBV4-1 with TRBJ2-3, with unresolved D. V was clipped by 1 base and J by 6 bases, with 8 bases between them. CDR3 length equals 13 residues. CDR1 and CDR2 from the germline V gene are MGHRA and YSYEKL. The CDR3 DNA reads TGCGCCAGCAGCCAAGTGCCGTCCGATACGCAGTATTTT. It specifies CASSQVPSDTQYF.

This clonotype was counted a few times. The rearrangement links TRBV13 to TRBJ2-6; perhaps TRBD1 as D (6 bases). V shed 5 bases and J shed 1 base, with 21 bases lying between them. This CDR3 spans 19 amino acids. Germline assignment: CDR1 PRHDT and CDR2 FYEKMQ (reference sequence). CDR3 sequence (DNA): TGTGCCAGCAGCCCTAAGGACAGTGATGTTCATTCTGGGGCCAACGTCCTGACTTTC. It translates to CASSPKDSDVHSGANVLTF.

The chain is built from TRBV20-1 and TRBJ1-5; D gene uncertain. The CDR3 sequence is 16 residues long. Trimming left V 3 bases short and J 1 base short, with 16 bases between. CDR1 is DFQATT, CDR2 SNEGSKA, per germline (reference sequence). The DNA of the CDR3 is TGCAGTGCTAGGTCCCACCATCAAATAAGCAATCAGCCCCAGCATTTT. It codes for CSARSHHQISNQPQHF.

The chain couples TRBV4-1 to TRBJ2-6; D not resolved. V was cut by 0 bases and J by 0 bases, with 6 bases left in between. This CDR3 has 16 amino acids. Germline CDR1 MGHRA, CDR2 YSYEKL. CDR3 loop: CASSQEEVSGANVLTF. In DNA form, the CDR3 reads TGCGCCAGCAGCCAAGAAGAAGTCTCTGGGGCCAACGTCCTGACTTTC.

The chain links TRBV6-6 to TRBJ2-3; 10 nucleotides match TRBD2. The CDR3 length is 15 residues. CDR1 and CDR2 (germline): MNHNY, SVGAGI (reference sequence). J lost 4 bases, V lost 5 bases, and 6 bases had no gene match. The CDR3 bases are TGTGCCAGCAGTCCTCTAGCGGGGGACTCAGATACGCAGTATTTT. Its translation is CASSPLAGDSDTQYF.

The chain links TRBV6-2 or TRBV6-3 to TRBJ2-1, with D perhaps being TRBD1 or TRBD2 (5 bases each). The length of the CDR3 is 17 residues. V lost 0 bases, J lost 4 bases, and 16 bases lay in between. From germline, CDR1 is MNHEY and CDR2 SVGEGT. The CDR3, as DNA: TGTGCCAGCAGTTACTCGAAGGTTCACGGGGCATACAATGAGCAGTTCTTC. This gives the protein CASSYSKVHGAYNEQFF.

This clonotype showed up just a few times. The rearrangement links TRBV19 to TRBJ2-4; no definite D call. The germline V gene encodes CDR1 LNHDA and CDR2 SQIVND (reference sequence). V lost 7 bases and J lost 6, with 19 bases in between. CDR3 size: 15 residues. CDR3 nucleotides: TGTGCCAGTACCTATGCTCCCGGGTCGGGAAACATTCAGTACTTC. Its translation is CASTYAPGSGNIQYF.

This clonotype showed up many times. The J gene is TRBJ2-3, the V gene TRBV7-8, with a weak D call TRBD1 (5 bases). With 1 base removed from V and 3 bases from J, the gap between germline ends came to 11 bases. From germline, CDR1 is SGHVS and CDR2 FQNEAQ. CDR3 length: 15 amino acids. The CDR3 here is CASSLGGAVTDTQYF. The CDR3 bases are TGTGCCAGCAGCTTAGGTGGGGCGGTTACAGATACGCAGTATTTT.

This clonotype has a handful of counts. V is TRBV10-1 and J is TRBJ2-1; D ambiguous. This CDR3 is built from 17 residues. Trimming stripped 2 bases from V and 8 bases from J, with 22 bases between. Germline-derived CDR1 and CDR2 are WNHNN and SYGVQD (reference sequence). CDR3: CASSEVSTVTKLDEQFF. CDR3 bases: TGCGCCAGCAGTGAGGTATCGACGGTTACCAAATTGGATGAGCAGTTCTTC.

The CDR3 nucleotides are TGTGCTAGTGGTTTGGTAAGACGGACAGCACATCTAGCAGAAAGCGAAAAACTGTTTTTT. The encoded protein is CASGLVRRTAHLAESEKLFF. The chain employs TRBV12-5 and TRBJ1-4, with a tentative D call TRBD1 (6 bases). CDR1 and CDR2 (germline): LGHNT, FRNRAP. This CDR3 region has 20 residues. The germline V and J ends were trimmed by 0 bases and 8 bases, with 28 bases remaining between them.

This clonotype is a singleton in its sample. The chain joins TRBV10-3 to TRBJ2-2; tentative D call: TRBD2 (5 bases). V dropped 6 bases and J dropped 0 bases, with 11 bases sitting between them. The CDR3 loop spans 15 amino acids. Looked up from germline, CDR1 is ENHRY and CDR2 is SYGVKD. CDR3 sequence reads: CAIRTRDANTGELFF. The CDR3 region has the DNA TGTGCCATCAGGACCCGGGATGCGAACACCGGGGAGCTGTTTTTT.

This clonotype was seen repeatedly, ten times or more. V is TRBV27 and J is TRBJ1-5; D unclear. This CDR3 has 14 amino acids. The germline V gene encodes CDR1 MNHEY and CDR2 SMNVEV (reference sequence). Trimming stripped 6 bases from V and 4 bases from J, with 13 bases between. The CDR3 bases are TGTGCCAGCAGCTTACGGGGTTATAATCAGCCCCAGCATTTT. It translates to CASSLRGYNQPQHF.

This clonotype was counted only a few times. V gene TRBV7-9 combines with J gene TRBJ2-1; the match to TRBD1 covers 7 bases. V lost 4 bases to trimming and J lost 12 bases; unmatched junction nucleotides: 21. Looked up from germline, CDR1 is SEHNR and CDR2 is FQNEAQ (reference sequence). The CDR3 contains 17 residues. CDR3 residues: CASSSTRRGSDRDRQFF. As DNA, the CDR3 is TGTGCCAGCAGCTCTACCCGAAGGGGGTCTGACAGGGACAGGCAGTTCTTC.

This clonotype was observed a few times. The CDR3 region is CASGLGLLEDYSNQPQHF. The CDR3 region has the DNA TGTGCTAGTGGTTTGGGTCTACTCGAAGATTATAGCAATCAGCCCCAGCATTTT. The chain joins TRBV12-5 to TRBJ1-5; D remains ambiguous. The CDR3 runs to 18 residues. Germline-derived CDR1 and CDR2 are LGHNT and FRNRAP. Trimming took 1 base from V and 0 from J, leaving 16 bases between them.

This clonotype was counted between two and nine times. This rearrangement joins TRBV11-3 to TRBJ2-2; D might be TRBD1 or TRBD2, each matching 5 bases. V was clipped by 5 bases and J by 3 bases, with 19 bases between them. Germline CDR1 and CDR2: SGHNT and YENEEA. The CDR3 extends over 17 amino acids. The CDR3 DNA reads TGTGCCAGCAGCCAAGGGGTCGGACCGCGGGACACCGGGGAGCTGTTTTTT. Protein sequence: CASSQGVGPRDTGELFF.

The genes are TRBV7-2 and TRBJ2-1, with TRBD1 matching 7 bases. Germline V gene data show CDR1 as SGHTA and CDR2 as FQGNSA. The trim removed 7 bases at V and 4 bases at J, leaving 4 bases unmatched. The CDR3 extends over 13 amino acids. The DNA for the CDR3 is TGTGCCAGCACCTCGACAGGGTACAATGAGCAGTTCTTC. Its protein product is CASTSTGYNEQFF.

The J gene is TRBJ2-7, the V gene TRBV6-2 or TRBV6-3; maybe TRBD2 (5 bases). V was pared by 3 bases and J by 4 bases, with 13 bases between. Germline values: CDR1 MNHEY, CDR2 SVGEGT. The CDR3 has 14 residues. The CDR3 is CASSYQMRGYEQYV. The DNA for the CDR3 is TGTGCCAGCAGTTATCAGATGAGAGGGTACGAGCAGTACGTC.

Only one count was recorded for this clonotype. The chain couples TRBV12-2 to TRBJ2-1; the table gives TRBD1 as D, unverified against the DNA. TRBV12-2 is marked as a pseudogene. The CDR3 is 9 residues long. The CDR3 loop reads CARGHEQFF. The CDR3 DNA reads as TGTGCAAGGGGGCATGAGCAGTTCTTC.

The J gene is TRBJ2-1, the V gene TRBV7-9; D gene ambiguous. The length of the CDR3 is 14 residues. Per the germline V gene, CDR1 is SEHNR and CDR2 is FQNEAQ (reference sequence). Trimming pared 5 bases from V and 0 bases from J, leaving 8 bases between. The CDR3 sequence is CASSGLSSYNEQFF. For the CDR3, the DNA is TGTGCCAGCAGCGGGTTAAGCTCCTACAATGAGCAGTTCTTC. Full variable domain (missing parts from reference TRBV7-9 and TRBJ2-1): DTGVSQNPRHKITKRGQNVTFRCDPISEHNRLYWYRQTLGQGPEFLTYFQNEAQLEKSRLLSDRFSAERPKGSFSTLEIQRTEQGDSAMYLCASSGLSSYNEQFFGPGTRLTVL.

The V call is TRBV12-3 or TRBV12-4, the J call TRBJ2-1; 8 bases line up with TRBD2. V dropped 6 bases and J dropped 0; count of bases not matched to a gene: 10. The CDR3 length is 17 residues. The CDR3 bases are TGTGCCAGCAGCCCCGGGGTAGCGGGGAGCTCCTACAATGAGCAGTTCTTC. Translating gives CASSPGVAGSSYNEQFF.

The J gene is TRBJ2-1, the V gene TRBV3-1; a possible D gene is TRBD1 (5 bases). There are 16 residues in the CDR3. Germline loops: CDR1 LGHDT, CDR2 YNNKEL (reference sequence). V was pared by 4 bases and J by 0 bases, with 13 bases between. CDR3 nucleotides: TGTGCCAGCAGCCCAGGGTTCCCCGGCTCCTACAATGAGCAGTTCTTC. It yields the protein CASSPGFPGSYNEQFF.

This clonotype was seen a few times. J is TRBJ2-3 and V is TRBV11-2; unclear D gene. Germline V gives CDR1 SGHAT, CDR2 FQNNGV. V lost 6 bases, J lost 8 bases, and 12 bases lay in between. CDR3 size: 12 residues. Here the CDR3 reads CASSPVLGTQYF. CDR3 sequence (DNA): TGTGCCAGCAGTCCTGTTTTGGGTACGCAGTATTTT.

The CDR3 loop is CASNEGARGNEQFF. CDR3 DNA: TGTGCCAGCAATGAGGGGGCGCGGGGAAATGAGCAGTTCTTC. This chain joins TRBV6-1 and TRBJ2-1, with D possibly matching TRBD1 (7 bases). The CDR3 totals 14 residues. Germline-derived CDR1 and CDR2 are MNHNS and SASEGT. Between the trimmed V and J ends, which lost 7 bases and 7 bases, there was a span of 17 bases.

This clonotype has a handful of counts. The rearrangement uses TRBV3-1 and TRBJ1-1, with D maybe TRBD1 (5 bases). CDR1 and CDR2 (germline): LGHDT, YNNKEL (reference sequence). This CDR3 is 16 amino acids long. The V end lost 0 bases, the J end lost 3 bases, and 14 bases lay between the germline ends. CDR3 nucleotides: TGTGCCAGCAGCCAAGAAGGGGCGGGGGGGTACACTGAAGCTTTCTTT. Protein sequence: CASSQEGAGGYTEAFF.

The rearrangement uses TRBV7-6 and TRBJ2-7, with D possibly TRBD1 on 6 matching bases. Trimming shortened V by 5 bases and J by 0 bases, and 17 bases separated the two germline ends. CDR1 and CDR2 from the germline V gene are SGHVS and FNYEAQ. The CDR3 loop spans 16 amino acids. CDR3 coding DNA: TGTGCCAGCAGCCCTGCCCCCGGGACAACCTCCTACGAGCAGTACTTC. Encoded protein: CASSPAPGTTSYEQYF. Filled out from reference TRBV7-6 and TRBJ2-7, the complete variable domain reads GAGVSQSPRYKVTKRGQDVALRCDPISGHVSLYWYRQALGQGPEFLTYFNYEAQQDKSGLPNDRFSAERPEGSISTLTIQRTEQRDSAMYRCASSPAPGTTSYEQYFGPGTRLTVT.

The chain employs TRBV15 and TRBJ2-1; TRBD1 aligns across 7 bases. The CDR3 covers 15 residues. In germline, CDR1 is LNHNV, CDR2 YYDKDF (reference sequence). V lost 4 bases, J lost 1 base, and 4 bases stayed unmatched. The CDR3 DNA is TGTGCCACCAGCAAGGGACAGTCATCCTACAATGAGCAGTTCTTC. It encodes CATSKGQSSYNEQFF.

The table lists this clonotype with a few counts. CDR3 residues: CASSLTGGTKRTEAFF. The CDR3 DNA reads as TGTGCCAGCAGCTTAACAGGGGGGACAAAAAGAACTGAAGCTTTCTTT. This chain connects TRBV7-9 to TRBJ1-1; the match to TRBD1 covers 8 bases. The germline V gene has CDR1 SEHNR and CDR2 FQNEAQ (reference sequence). J gave up 5 bases and V 2 bases, and 10 bases lay outside the gene matches. The CDR3 covers 16 residues.

V usage is TRBV6-2 or TRBV6-3 and J usage is TRBJ1-1; no definite D call. V gave up 2 bases and J gave up 3 bases, with 16 bases separating them. This CDR3 is 16 amino acids long. The V gene's germline CDR1 is MNHEY and CDR2 SVGEGT. The CDR3: CASSYGSSGEDTEAFF. CDR3 coding DNA: TGTGCCAGCAGTTACGGTAGCAGCGGGGAGGACACTGAAGCTTTCTTT.

This chain joins TRBV12-3 or TRBV12-4 and TRBJ2-1, with D unresolved. Trimming took 1 base from V and 0 from J, leaving 13 bases between them. CDR3 length equals 17 residues. CDR3 nucleotides: TGTGCCAGCAGTTTAGAATCGCCCCTGAGCTCCTACAATGAGCAGTTCTTC. This translates into CASSLESPLSSYNEQFF.

This clonotype was picked up one time. The chain employs TRBV19 and TRBJ1-1; D gene ambiguous. The CDR3 is made up of 15 amino acids. Trimming shortened V by 8 bases and J by 3 bases, and 19 bases separated the two germline ends. Germline assignment: CDR1 LNHDA and CDR2 SQIVND (reference sequence). This chain's CDR3 is CASLGWRHGDTEAFF. The CDR3 DNA is TGTGCCAGTCTAGGCTGGAGGCATGGTGACACTGAAGCTTTCTTT.